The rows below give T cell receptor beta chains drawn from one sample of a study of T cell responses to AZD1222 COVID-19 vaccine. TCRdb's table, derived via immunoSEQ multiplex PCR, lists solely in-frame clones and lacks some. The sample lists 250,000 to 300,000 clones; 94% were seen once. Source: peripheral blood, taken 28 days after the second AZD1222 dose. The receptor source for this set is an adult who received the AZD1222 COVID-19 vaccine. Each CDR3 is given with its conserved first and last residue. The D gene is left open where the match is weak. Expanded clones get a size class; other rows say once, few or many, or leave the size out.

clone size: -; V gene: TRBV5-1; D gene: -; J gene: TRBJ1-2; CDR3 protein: CASRPDEGLGYGYTF; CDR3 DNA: TGCGCCAGCAGACCGGACGAGGGGCTGGGCTATGGCTACACCTTC
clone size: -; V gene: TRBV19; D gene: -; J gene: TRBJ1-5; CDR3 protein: CASSVGLQPQHF; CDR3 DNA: TGTGCCAGTAGTGTGGGGCTTCAGCCCCAGCATTTT
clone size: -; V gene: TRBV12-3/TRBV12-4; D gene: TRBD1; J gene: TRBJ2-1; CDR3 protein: CASSSGTGGEQFF; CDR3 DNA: TGTGCCAGCAGTTCCGGGACAGGGGGTGAGCAGTTCTTC
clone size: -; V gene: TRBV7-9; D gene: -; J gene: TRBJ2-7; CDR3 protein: CASSKRYEQYF; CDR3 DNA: TGTGCCAGCAGCAAGAGGTACGAGCAGTACTTC
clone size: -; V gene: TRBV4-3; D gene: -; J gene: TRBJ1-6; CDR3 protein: CASSKAVGTDYNSPLHF; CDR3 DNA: TGCGCCAGCAGCAAGGCCGTTGGGACCGACTATAATTCACCCCTCCACTTT
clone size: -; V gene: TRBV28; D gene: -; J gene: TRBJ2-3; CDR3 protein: CASRIAVPTDTQYF; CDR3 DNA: TGTGCCAGCAGAATAGCGGTCCCCACAGATACGCAGTATTTT
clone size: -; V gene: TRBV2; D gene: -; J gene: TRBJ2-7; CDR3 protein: CASYRDSYEQYF; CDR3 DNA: TGTGCCAGTTATCGGGACTCCTACGAGCAGTACTTC
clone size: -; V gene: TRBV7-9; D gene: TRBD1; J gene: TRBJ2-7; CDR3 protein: CASGPGQVGPEQYF; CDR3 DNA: TGTGCCAGCGGCCCGGGACAGGTTGGCCCCGAGCAGTACTTC
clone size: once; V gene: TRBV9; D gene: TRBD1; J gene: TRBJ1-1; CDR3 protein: CASTSTGVNTEAFF; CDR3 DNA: TGTGCCAGCACCTCGACAGGGGTTAACACTGAAGCTTTCTTT
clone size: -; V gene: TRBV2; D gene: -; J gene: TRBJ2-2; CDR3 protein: CASSEIRNTGELFF; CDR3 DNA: TGTGCCAGCAGTGAAATCAGGAACACCGGGGAGCTGTTTTTT
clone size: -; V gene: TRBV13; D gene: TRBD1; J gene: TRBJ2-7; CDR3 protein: CASSATPGQGSEQYF; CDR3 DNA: TGTGCCAGCAGCGCGACACCGGGACAGGGTTCCGAGCAGTACTTC
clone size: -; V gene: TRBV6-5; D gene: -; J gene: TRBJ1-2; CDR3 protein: CASSYSQGEGYGYTF; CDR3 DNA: TGTGCCAGCAGTTACTCGCAGGGAGAGGGCTATGGCTACACCTTC
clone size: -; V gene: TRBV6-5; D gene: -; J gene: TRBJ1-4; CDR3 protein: CASTLGATNEKLFF; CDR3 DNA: TGTGCCAGCACCCTGGGGGCCACTAATGAAAAACTGTTTTTT
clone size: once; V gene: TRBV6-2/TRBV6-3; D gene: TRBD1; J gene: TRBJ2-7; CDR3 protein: CASSSRDRANYEQYF; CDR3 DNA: TGTGCCAGCAGTTCCCGGGACAGGGCCAACTACGAGCAGTACTTC
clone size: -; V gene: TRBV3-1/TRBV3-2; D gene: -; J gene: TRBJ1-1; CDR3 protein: CASSQERTEAFF; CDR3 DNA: TGTGCCAGCAGCCAAGAAAGGACTGAAGCTTTCTTT
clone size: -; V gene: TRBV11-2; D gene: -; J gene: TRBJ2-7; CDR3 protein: CASSLAPGPSYEQYF; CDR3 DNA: TGTGCCAGCAGCTTGGCTCCGGGGCCCTCCTACGAGCAGTACTTC
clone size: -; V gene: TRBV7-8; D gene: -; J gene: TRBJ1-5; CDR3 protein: CASSTGLYSNQPQHF; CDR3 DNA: TGTGCCAGCAGCACTGGGCTGTATAGCAATCAGCCCCAGCATTTT
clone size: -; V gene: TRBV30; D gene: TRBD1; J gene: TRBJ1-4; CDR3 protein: CAWNPAGQPNEKLFF; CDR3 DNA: TGTGCCTGGAATCCAGCGGGACAGCCTAATGAAAAACTGTTTTTT
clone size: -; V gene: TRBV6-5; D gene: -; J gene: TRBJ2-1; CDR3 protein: CASRVGQRNEQFF; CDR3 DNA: TGTGCCAGCAGAGTGGGACAAAGAAATGAGCAGTTCTTC
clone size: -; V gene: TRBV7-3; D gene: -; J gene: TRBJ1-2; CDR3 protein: CASSPPQGKYGYTF; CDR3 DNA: TGTGCCAGCAGCCCTCCGCAGGGGAAGTATGGCTACACCTTC
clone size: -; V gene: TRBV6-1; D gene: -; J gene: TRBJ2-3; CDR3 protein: CASSDGGRGPTDTQYF; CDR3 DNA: TGTGCCAGCAGTGACGGAGGTAGAGGCCCCACAGATACGCAGTATTTT
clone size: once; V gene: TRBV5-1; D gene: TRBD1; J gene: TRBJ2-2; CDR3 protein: CASSLGDRGTGELFF; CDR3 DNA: TGCGCCAGCAGCTTAGGGGACAGGGGCACCGGGGAGCTGTTTTTT
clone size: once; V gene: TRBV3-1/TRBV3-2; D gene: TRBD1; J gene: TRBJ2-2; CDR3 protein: CASSPGTGGTGELFF; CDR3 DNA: TGTGCCAGCAGCCCCGGGACAGGGGGCACCGGGGAGCTGTTTTTT
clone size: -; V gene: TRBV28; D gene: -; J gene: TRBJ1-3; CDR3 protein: CASSDPRGEASGNTIYF; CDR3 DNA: TGTGCCAGCAGCGATCCCCGGGGGGAGGCGTCTGGAAACACCATATATTTT
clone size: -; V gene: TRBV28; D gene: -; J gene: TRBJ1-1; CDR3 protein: CASSPPKGETFF; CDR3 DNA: TGTGCCAGCAGTCCCCCAAAGGGGGAAACTTTCTTT
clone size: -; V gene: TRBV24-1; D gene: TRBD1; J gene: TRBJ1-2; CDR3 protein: CATSEGDRDSSYTF; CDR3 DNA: TGTGCCACCAGTGAGGGGGACAGGGATTCGAGCTACACCTTC
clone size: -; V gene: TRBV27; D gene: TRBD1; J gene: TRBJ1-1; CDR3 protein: CASSLSRQGGTEAFF; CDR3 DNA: TGTGCCAGCAGTTTATCCCGACAGGGGGGAACTGAAGCTTTCTTT
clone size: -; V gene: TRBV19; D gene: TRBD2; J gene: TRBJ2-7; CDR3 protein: CASSRRGSSYEQYF; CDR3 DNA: TGTGCCAGTAGTAGGCGGGGGAGCTCCTACGAGCAGTACTTC
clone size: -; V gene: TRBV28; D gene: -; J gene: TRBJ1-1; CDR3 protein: CASTFDRPTEAFF; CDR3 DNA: TGTGCCAGCACCTTCGACCGCCCCACTGAAGCTTTCTTT
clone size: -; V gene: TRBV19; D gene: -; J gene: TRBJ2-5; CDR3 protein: CASRAGETQYF; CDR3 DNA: TGTGCCAGTAGGGCGGGGGAGACCCAGTACTTC
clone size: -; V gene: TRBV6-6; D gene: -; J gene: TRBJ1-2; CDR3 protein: CASSYSRNRDGYTF; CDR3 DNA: TGTGCCAGCAGTTACTCCCGAAATAGGGATGGCTACACCTTC
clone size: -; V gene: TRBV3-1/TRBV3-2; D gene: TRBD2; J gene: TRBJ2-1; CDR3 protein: CASSQDLAAHNEQFF; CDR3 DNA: TGTGCCAGCAGCCAAGACCTAGCGGCCCACAATGAGCAGTTCTTC
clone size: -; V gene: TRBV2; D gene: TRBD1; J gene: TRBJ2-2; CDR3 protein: CASGGQGNTGELFF; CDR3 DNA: TGTGCCAGCGGGGGACAGGGGAACACCGGGGAGCTGTTTTTT
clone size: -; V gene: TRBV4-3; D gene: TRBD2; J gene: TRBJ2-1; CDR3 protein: CASSQDASGFYNEQFF; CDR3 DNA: TGCGCCAGCAGCCAAGACGCTAGCGGTTTCTACAATGAGCAGTTCTTC
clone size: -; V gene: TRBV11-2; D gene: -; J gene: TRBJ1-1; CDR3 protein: CASSLDPGDRAEAFF; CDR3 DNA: TGTGCCAGCAGCTTAGACCCAGGGGATCGCGCTGAAGCTTTCTTT
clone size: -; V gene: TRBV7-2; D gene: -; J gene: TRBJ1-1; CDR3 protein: CASSLMRSTEAFF; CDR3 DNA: TGTGCCAGCAGCTTAATGCGGTCCACTGAAGCTTTCTTT
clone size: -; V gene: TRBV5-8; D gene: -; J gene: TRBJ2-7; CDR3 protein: CASSLVSQATYEQYF; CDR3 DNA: TGTGCCAGCAGCTTGGTGTCTCAAGCCACCTACGAGCAGTACTTC
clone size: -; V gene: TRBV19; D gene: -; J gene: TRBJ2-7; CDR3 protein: CASSMEETRAAYEQYF; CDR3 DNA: TGTGCCAGTAGTATGGAAGAGACTAGAGCCGCCTACGAGCAGTACTTC
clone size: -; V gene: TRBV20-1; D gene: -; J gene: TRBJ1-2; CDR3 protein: CSATGTYGYTF; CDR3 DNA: TGCAGTGCTACCGGGACCTATGGCTACACCTTC
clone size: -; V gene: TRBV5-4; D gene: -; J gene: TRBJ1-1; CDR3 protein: CASSFESANTEAFF; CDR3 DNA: TGTGCCAGCAGCTTCGAGTCAGCGAACACTGAAGCTTTCTTT
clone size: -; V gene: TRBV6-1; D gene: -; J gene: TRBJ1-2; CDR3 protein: CASSDLGWYGYTF; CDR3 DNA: TGTGCCAGCAGTGATTTGGGGTGGTATGGCTACACCTTC
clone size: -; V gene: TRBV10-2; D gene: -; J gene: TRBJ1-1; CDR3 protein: CASSEMESEAFF; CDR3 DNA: TGCGCCAGCAGTGAGATGGAGTCCGAAGCTTTCTTT
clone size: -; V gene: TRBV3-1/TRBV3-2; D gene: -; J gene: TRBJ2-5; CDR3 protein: CASSRSQETQYF; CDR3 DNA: TGTGCCAGCAGCCGGAGTCAAGAGACCCAGTACTTC
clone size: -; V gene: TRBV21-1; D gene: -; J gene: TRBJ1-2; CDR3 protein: CASSPREAGQNLNYGYTF; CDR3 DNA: TGTGCCAGCAGCCCCCGAGAGGCAGGACAAAACCTAAACTATGGCTACACCTTC
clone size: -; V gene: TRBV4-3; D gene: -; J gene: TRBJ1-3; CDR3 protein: CASSQDGTSGNTIYF; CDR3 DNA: TGCGCCAGCAGCCAAGATGGCACATCTGGAAACACCATATATTTT
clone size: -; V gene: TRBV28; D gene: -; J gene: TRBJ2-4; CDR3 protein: CASSSADLENIQYF; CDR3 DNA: TGTGCCAGCAGTTCTGCGGACTTGGAAAACATTCAGTACTTC
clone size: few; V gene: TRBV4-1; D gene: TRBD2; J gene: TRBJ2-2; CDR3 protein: CASSQFQLAGGNTGELFF; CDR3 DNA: TGCGCCAGCAGCCAATTCCAGCTAGCGGGGGGGAACACCGGGGAGCTGTTTTTT
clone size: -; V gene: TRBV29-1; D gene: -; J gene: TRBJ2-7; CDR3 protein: CSVEDPRGSYEQYF; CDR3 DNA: TGCAGCGTTGAAGATCCCAGGGGCAGCTACGAGCAGTACTTC
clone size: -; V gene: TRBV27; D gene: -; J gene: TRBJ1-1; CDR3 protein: CASSSINRNTEAFF; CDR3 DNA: TGTGCCAGCAGTTCCATAAACCGAAACACTGAAGCTTTCTTT
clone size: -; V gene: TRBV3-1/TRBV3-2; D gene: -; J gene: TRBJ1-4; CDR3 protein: CASSHHGGTTNEKLFF; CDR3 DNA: TGTGCCAGCAGCCACCACGGGGGTACAACTAATGAAAAACTGTTTTTT
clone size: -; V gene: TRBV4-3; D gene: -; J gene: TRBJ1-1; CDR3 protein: CASSQEVSLRTEAFF; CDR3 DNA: TGCGCCAGCAGCCAAGAGGTGAGCTTGAGGACTGAAGCTTTCTTT
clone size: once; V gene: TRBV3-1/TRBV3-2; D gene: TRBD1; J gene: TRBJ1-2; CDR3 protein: CASSTGAHYGYTF; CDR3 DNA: TGTGCCAGCAGCACAGGGGCCCACTATGGCTACACCTTC
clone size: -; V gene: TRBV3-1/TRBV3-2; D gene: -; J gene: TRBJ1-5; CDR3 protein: CASSPRGKDQPQHF; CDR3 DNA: TGTGCCAGCAGCCCCAGAGGGAAAGATCAGCCCCAGCATTTT
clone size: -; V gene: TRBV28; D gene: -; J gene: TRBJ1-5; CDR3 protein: CASSLTSIPEHF; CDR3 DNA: TGTGCCAGCAGTCTAACTAGTATCCCCGAGCATTTT
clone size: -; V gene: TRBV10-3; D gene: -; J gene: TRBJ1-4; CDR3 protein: CAISELASEKLFF; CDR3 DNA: TGTGCCATCAGTGAGCTGGCCTCTGAAAAACTGTTTTTT
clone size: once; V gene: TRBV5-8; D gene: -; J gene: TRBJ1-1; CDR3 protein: CASSGSFREAFF; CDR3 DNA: TGTGCCAGCAGCGGATCGTTTAGAGAAGCTTTCTTT
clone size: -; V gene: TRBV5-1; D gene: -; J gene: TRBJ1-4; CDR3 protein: CASSLGGLEEKLFF; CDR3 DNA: TGCGCCAGCAGCCTCGGGGGGTTAGAGGAAAAACTGTTTTTT